This T cell receptor (beta chain) was obtained from a study of blood T cell repertoires in COVID-19. The CDR3 runs 13 residues. Cohort allocation depended upon clinical history that participants reported. Clones were read by immunoSEQ multiplex PCR, and TCRdb kept only the in-frame ones, dropping some. The data hold fewer than 200,000 clones, with around 82% observed a single time. The chain has TRBV1 and TRBJ1-3. TRBV1 is an annotated pseudogene. The sequence derives from a woman aged 45-65 years in a cohort exposed to, infected with or recovered from COVID-19 (not recorded which). The sequenced material came from PBMCs or T cells enriched from blood (not recorded which). Here the CDR3 DNA reads TGCACCAGCTTCCTTTCCTCTGGAAACACCATATATTTT. It codes for CTSFLSSGNTIYF.